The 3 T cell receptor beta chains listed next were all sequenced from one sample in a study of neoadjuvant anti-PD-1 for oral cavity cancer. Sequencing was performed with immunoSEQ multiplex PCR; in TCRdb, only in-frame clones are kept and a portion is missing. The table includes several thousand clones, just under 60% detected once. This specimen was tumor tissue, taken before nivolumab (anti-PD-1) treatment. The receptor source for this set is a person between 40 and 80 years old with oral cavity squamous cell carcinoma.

The CDR3 loop is CAWNGRTSGRASHEQYF. The CDR3 coding sequence is TGTGCCTGGAACGGTCGGACTAGCGGGAGGGCCAGCCACGAGCAGTACTTC. J is TRBJ2-7 and V is TRBV30, with 15 bases aligning to TRBD2. The CDR3 consists of 17 residues. CDR1 and CDR2 from the germline V gene are GTSNPN and SVGIG (reference sequence). With V trimmed by 4 bases and J by 5 bases, 12 bases remained unmatched.

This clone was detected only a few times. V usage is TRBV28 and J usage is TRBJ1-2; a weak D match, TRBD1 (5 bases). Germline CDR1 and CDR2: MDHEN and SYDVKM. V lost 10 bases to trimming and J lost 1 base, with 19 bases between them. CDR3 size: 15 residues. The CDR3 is CATLGGVEGNYGYTF. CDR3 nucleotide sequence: TGTGCCACCCTCGGGGGGGTTGAGGGTAACTATGGCTACACCTTC.

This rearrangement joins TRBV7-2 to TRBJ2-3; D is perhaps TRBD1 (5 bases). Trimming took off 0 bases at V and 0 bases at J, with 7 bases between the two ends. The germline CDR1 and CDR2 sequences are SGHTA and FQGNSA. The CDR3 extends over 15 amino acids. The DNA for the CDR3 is TGTGCCAGCAGCTTAGCTACAGGCAGCACAGATACGCAGTATTTT. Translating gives CASSLATGSTDTQYF. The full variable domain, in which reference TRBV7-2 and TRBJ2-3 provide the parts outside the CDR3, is GAGVSQSPSNKVTEKGKDVELRCDPISGHTALYWYRQSLGQGLEFLIYFQGNSAPDKSGLPSDRFSAERTGGSVSTLTIQRTQQEDSAVYLCASSLATGSTDTQYFGPGTRLTVL.